This T cell receptor (beta chain) was observed in a study of blood T cell repertoires in COVID-19. Study-level information: Sites across the United States, Italy and Spain contributed samples from acute and convalescent COVID-19. T cells, B-cell-depleted T cells, or PBMCs provided the cDNA or gDNA that served as material.

The ends were cut back, 5 bases at V and 6 bases at J, with 13 bases in the middle. Germline V gene data show CDR1 as ENHRY and CDR2 as SYGVKD. The CDR3 extends over 13 amino acids. Methods used by the authors: Reference gene primer amplification yielded estimated nucleated cell counts. Clones were read by immunoSEQ multiplex PCR, and TCRdb kept only the in-frame ones, dropping some. The DNA gave D and trimming, while V, J and clone size come from that table. The data show more than 250,000 clones, with more than 75% seen just once and around 2.1% held by the top ten. J is TRBJ1-2 and V is TRBV10-3; D may be TRBD1 (6 bases). Material: peripheral blood. The receptor's source is a woman in her thirties who had recovered from COVID-19. CDR3 in DNA: TGTGCCATCAGTTACAGGGAGAGGGATGGCTACACCTTC. Translation: CAISYRERDGYTF.